One T cell receptor (beta chain) is described in this entry. What it recognizes is unknown. Patients were excluded for uncontrolled infection, other autoimmune disease, pregnancy or lactation. These data belong to a study of T cells in Graves' hyperthyroidism and ophthalmopathy. Study observations and caveats: Most thyroid clonotypes expanded above 0.001 appeared in blood too.

It was RNA transcripts that yielded the amplified TCR beta CDR3 regions. The study used the HTBI primer set for a first-round RT-PCR of the TCR CDR3. TCRdb redid the calling of the multiplex PCR reads with MiXCR, one entry per CDR3 protein. In the table there are roughly 500,000 distinct CDR3 sequences, more than 45% of which are singletons. The CDR3 consists of 16 residues. The germline V gene encodes CDR1 SEHNR and CDR2 FQNEAQ (reference sequence). The ends were cut back, 6 bases at V and 1 base at J, with 19 bases in the middle. Sequenced material: peripheral blood or thyroid tissue (not recorded which). The chain recombines TRBV7-9 with TRBJ2-7; TRBD2 might be the D (5 bases). The sequence came from an adult woman with Graves' disease, either hyperthyroidism or ophthalmopathy (not recorded which). The CDR3 DNA reads TGTGCCAGCAGTGCCCAAACACAACGGGGTTCCTACGAGCAGTACTTC. This gives the protein CASSAQTQRGSYEQYF.